Listed below are T cell receptor beta chains from one sample, sequenced in a study of T cells after yellow fever vaccination. Each CDR3 protein is one row after TCRdb ran MiXCR on the 5' RACE reads. This sample has about 630,000 distinct CDR3 sequences, with about 12% found just once. The sequences come from PBMCs, collected on the day of the yellow fever booster vaccination. These receptors originate from a man aged 25-45 years who received the YFV17D yellow fever vaccine. The CDR3 runs from the conserved cysteine through the conserved F or W. D genes are given only for firm matches. A clone size is listed for some rows: how often the clone was seen (once, few, many), or a class if it is expanded.

size: few; V: TRBV7-9; D: .; J: TRBJ2-3; CDR3: CASSLTAGTTDTQYF; DNA: TGTGCCAGCAGCTTAACCGCCGGGACCACAGATACGCAGTATTTT
size: .; V: TRBV29-1; D: .; J: TRBJ2-5; CDR3: CSALRDPKQTQYF; DNA: TGCAGCGCCCTCCGGGACCCAAAGCAGACCCAGTACTTC
size: few; V: TRBV12-3/TRBV12-4; D: .; J: TRBJ1-4; CDR3: CATGGMNNEKLFF; DNA: TGTGCCACCGGTGGCATGAACAATGAAAAACTGTTTTTT
size: many; V: TRBV7-2; D: TRBD2; J: TRBJ2-3; CDR3: CASSRAPLGLAGSTDTQYF; DNA: TGTGCCAGCAGCCGAGCCCCATTGGGACTAGCGGGGAGCACAGATACGCAGTATTTT
size: .; V: TRBV9; D: TRBD2; J: TRBJ2-3; CDR3: CASSKTSGRAISDTQYF; DNA: TGTGCCAGCAGCAAGACTAGCGGGAGGGCCATTTCAGATACGCAGTATTTT
size: .; V: TRBV12-3/TRBV12-4; D: TRBD2; J: TRBJ2-1; CDR3: CASSFMEIAGVEQFF; DNA: TGTGCCAGCAGTTTTATGGAGATAGCGGGAGTTGAGCAGTTCTTC
size: .; V: TRBV7-9; D: .; J: TRBJ2-3; CDR3: CASSSSGSTVGTDTQYF; DNA: TGTGCCAGCAGCTCCAGTGGGTCAACCGTGGGCACAGATACGCAGTATTTT
size: .; V: TRBV3-1; D: .; J: TRBJ2-7; CDR3: CASSQDPNSPYEQYF; DNA: TGTGCCAGCAGCCAAGATCCTAACAGCCCCTACGAGCAGTACTTC
size: few; V: TRBV12-5; D: TRBD2; J: TRBJ2-1; CDR3: CASAVSGGTYNEQFF; DNA: TGTGCTAGTGCAGTGAGCGGGGGAACCTACAATGAGCAGTTCTTC
size: few; V: TRBV6-2/TRBV6-3; D: .; J: TRBJ1-1; CDR3: CASSYPSGEAFF; DNA: TGTGCCAGCAGTTACCCCTCCGGTGAAGCTTTCTTT
size: .; V: TRBV4-1; D: .; J: TRBJ2-7; CDR3: CASSQESGVEQYF; DNA: TGCGCCAGCAGCCAAGAGTCGGGGGTCGAGCAGTACTTC
size: few; V: TRBV7-2; D: .; J: TRBJ1-6; CDR3: CASSLGRSTRSPLHF; DNA: TGTGCCAGCAGCTTGGGCAGGTCGACACGGTCACCCCTCCACTTT
size: .; V: TRBV3-1; D: TRBD2; J: TRBJ2-7; CDR3: CASSQIGLAGGEQYF; DNA: TGTGCCAGCAGCCAGATCGGACTAGCGGGCGGCGAGCAGTACTTC
size: .; V: TRBV5-1; D: TRBD2; J: TRBJ2-3; CDR3: CASSVTAGLVRDTQYF; DNA: TGCGCCAGCAGTGTAACTGCGGGACTAGTCCGAGATACGCAGTATTTT
size: .; V: TRBV28; D: TRBD1; J: TRBJ2-2; CDR3: CASIWQGVNTGELFF; DNA: TGTGCCAGCATCTGGCAGGGGGTGAACACCGGGGAGCTGTTTTTT
size: few; V: TRBV14; D: TRBD2; J: TRBJ2-1; CDR3: CASSLWGGRSYNEQFF; DNA: TGTGCCAGCAGCCTCTGGGGAGGGAGATCCTACAATGAGCAGTTCTTC
size: few; V: TRBV20-1; D: .; J: TRBJ2-2; CDR3: CSARDGGTGELFF; DNA: TGCAGTGCTAGAGACGGGGGCACCGGGGAGCTGTTTTTT
size: .; V: TRBV7-6; D: .; J: TRBJ2-7; CDR3: CASSLGQGVEQYF; DNA: TGTGCCAGCAGCTTAGGGCAGGGAGTCGAGCAGTACTTC
size: few; V: TRBV7-2; D: .; J: TRBJ1-3; CDR3: CASKGSGNTIYF; DNA: TGTGCCAGCAAGGGCTCTGGAAACACCATATATTTT
size: .; V: TRBV28; D: .; J: TRBJ2-1; CDR3: CASSSGGALNEQFF; DNA: TGTGCCAGCAGTTCCGGAGGGGCCCTCAATGAGCAGTTCTTC
size: .; V: TRBV29-1; D: TRBD1; J: TRBJ2-7; CDR3: CSVATGDLEQYF; DNA: TGCAGCGTTGCAACAGGGGATCTCGAGCAGTACTTC
size: once; V: TRBV5-1; D: TRBD1; J: TRBJ2-1; CDR3: CASSFLRDSPYNEQLF; DNA: TGCGCCAGCAGCTTCCTCCGGGACAGCCCTTACAATGAGCAGTTATTC
size: few; V: TRBV11-2; D: .; J: TRBJ2-7; CDR3: CASSLGTGEVIEQYF; DNA: TGTGCCAGCAGCTTAGGTACAGGGGAGGTAATCGAGCAGTACTTC
size: .; V: TRBV7-8; D: TRBD2; J: TRBJ2-7; CDR3: CASSSTGTSGSYEQYF; DNA: TGTGCCAGCAGCTCAACCGGGACTAGCGGCTCCTACGAGCAGTACTTC
size: few; V: TRBV24-1; D: TRBD2; J: TRBJ2-7; CDR3: CATSDLHASGAYEQYF; DNA: TGTGCCACCAGTGATTTGCACGCTAGCGGGGCCTACGAGCAGTACTTC
size: .; V: TRBV6-7; D: TRBD2; J: TRBJ2-7; CDR3: CASSYQTSYWYEQYF; DNA: TGTGCCAGCAGTTACCAGACTAGCTACTGGTACGAGCAGTACTTC
size: few; V: TRBV4-3; D: .; J: TRBJ1-1; CDR3: CASSQVTGSDTEAFF; DNA: TGCGCCAGCAGCCAAGTGACGGGAAGTGACACTGAAGCTTTCTTT
size: few; V: TRBV25-1; D: .; J: TRBJ1-6; CDR3: CASSETANSPLHF; DNA: TGTGCCAGCAGTGAAACAGCTAATTCACCCCTCCACTTT
size: .; V: TRBV29-1; D: TRBD2; J: TRBJ2-2; CDR3: CSASGSGTGELFF; DNA: TGCAGCGCGAGCGGGAGCGGCACCGGGGAGCTGTTTTTT
size: few; V: TRBV6-5; D: .; J: TRBJ2-1; CDR3: CASSYSRNYNEQFF; DNA: TGTGCCAGCAGTTACTCGAGGAACTACAATGAGCAGTTCTTC
size: .; V: TRBV2; D: .; J: TRBJ2-7; CDR3: CASRGREDTYEQYF; DNA: TGTGCCAGCAGAGGAAGGGAGGACACCTACGAGCAGTACTTC
size: many; V: TRBV7-6; D: TRBD2; J: TRBJ2-1; CDR3: CASSPRGLAGGNEQFF; DNA: TGTGCCAGCAGCCCGAGGGGACTAGCGGGAGGGAATGAGCAGTTCTTC
size: .; V: TRBV11-2; D: TRBD2; J: TRBJ2-3; CDR3: CASSPGLAGGRWTDTQYF; DNA: TGTGCCAGCAGCCCCGGACTAGCGGGAGGACGGTGGACAGATACGCAGTATTTT
size: few; V: TRBV5-6; D: TRBD2; J: TRBJ2-7; CDR3: CASSYPGTSGTYEQYF; DNA: TGTGCCAGCAGCTATCCCGGGACTAGCGGGACCTACGAGCAGTACTTC
size: .; V: TRBV10-3; D: TRBD1; J: TRBJ2-6; CDR3: CAISELGQGTSGANVLTF; DNA: TGTGCCATCAGTGAGTTGGGACAGGGAACTTCTGGGGCCAACGTCCTGACTTTC
size: few; V: TRBV12-3/TRBV12-4; D: TRBD2; J: TRBJ2-1; CDR3: CASSQTSEIYNEQFF; DNA: TGTGCCAGCAGCCAGACTAGCGAAATCTACAATGAGCAGTTCTTC
size: .; V: TRBV7-2; D: .; J: TRBJ1-4; CDR3: CASSSTRGLEKLFF; DNA: TGTGCCAGCAGCTCAACAAGGGGGTTAGAAAAACTGTTTTTT
size: many; V: TRBV7-2; D: .; J: TRBJ2-5; CDR3: CASSLDRDTETQYF; DNA: TGTGCCAGCAGCTTAGACCGGGACACGGAGACCCAGTACTTC
size: many; V: TRBV20-1; D: .; J: TRBJ2-1; CDR3: CSAPGTQTYNEQFF; DNA: TGCAGTGCTCCCGGGACTCAAACCTACAATGAGCAGTTCTTC
size: .; V: TRBV7-3; D: TRBD2; J: TRBJ2-2; CDR3: CASSLNAGLAVKGGELFF; DNA: TGTGCCAGCAGCTTAAATGCGGGACTAGCGGTCAAGGGCGGGGAGCTGTTTTTT
size: few; V: TRBV12-3/TRBV12-4; D: .; J: TRBJ2-7; CDR3: CASSLAQVIHAEQYF; DNA: TGTGCCAGCAGTTTAGCGCAGGTCATCCACGCGGAGCAGTACTTC
size: .; V: TRBV29-1; D: TRBD2; J: TRBJ2-5; CDR3: CSVEGLAGYQETQYF; DNA: TGCAGCGTTGAAGGACTAGCGGGTTACCAAGAGACCCAGTACTTC
size: few; V: TRBV6-2/TRBV6-3; D: .; J: TRBJ2-2; CDR3: CASSYKGTPPGELFF; DNA: TGTGCCAGCAGTTATAAGGGGACGCCCCCCGGGGAGCTGTTTTTT
size: few; V: TRBV9; D: .; J: TRBJ2-6; CDR3: CASSVVGGGTGANVLTF; DNA: TGTGCCAGCAGCGTGGTTGGGGGAGGAACTGGGGCCAACGTCCTGACTTTC
size: .; V: TRBV12-5; D: TRBD2; J: TRBJ2-6; CDR3: CASGLGPDRLAKGHLDDVLTF; DNA: TGTGCTAGTGGTTTGGGACCCGACCGACTAGCGAAAGGCCACCTGGATGACGTCCTGACTTTC
size: few; V: TRBV7-9; D: .; J: TRBJ1-6; CDR3: CASSSGDYNSPLHF; DNA: TGTGCCAGCAGCTCTGGGGACTATAATTCACCCCTCCACTTT